The 7 T cell receptor beta chains below all came from one sample that was sequenced in a study of cytomegalovirus exposure and HLA in healthy donors. PCR primers comprised 60 Vbeta and 13 Jbeta primers. Assay: immunoSEQ multiplex PCR; the TCRdb copy retains only in-frame clones and omits some. The data contain fewer than 250,000 clones, 75% to 90% of them singletons. Material: PBMCs. The receptors were sampled from a young man in good health and CMV-seronegative.

The chain combines TRBV28 with TRBJ2-1; TRBD2 matches 10 bases. Unmatched junction bases numbered 5, after V lost 6 bases and J lost 6 bases. CDR1 is MDHEN and CDR2 is SYDVKM in the germline V gene. There are 14 residues in the CDR3. The CDR3 bases are TGTGCCAGCAGCCGGCTAGCGGGGGTCAATGAGCAGTTCTTC. It translates to CASSRLAGVNEQFF.

V usage is TRBV7-9 and J usage is TRBJ2-3; D gene uncertain. Germline CDR1 is SEHNR and CDR2 is FQNEAQ (reference sequence). The CDR3 has 14 residues. The V gene lost 3 bases and the J gene lost 5 bases, with 12 bases spanning the gap. CDR3 residues: CASSFGRVGDTQYF. The CDR3 DNA reads as TGTGCCAGCAGCTTCGGTCGGGTGGGAGATACGCAGTATTTT.

This chain links TRBV9 with TRBJ2-5; D is unresolved. V was trimmed by 0 bases and J by 4 bases, leaving 4 bases between them. This CDR3 is 12 amino acids long. Germline V gene lookup returns CDR1 SGDLS and CDR2 YYNGEE. Here the CDR3 DNA reads TGTGCCAGCAGCGTAGATCGAGAGACCCAGTACTTC. It codes for CASSVDRETQYF.

This chain links TRBV6-5 with TRBJ2-7; TRBD2 matches at 8 bases. This CDR3 has 13 amino acids. Losses at the gene ends were 4 bases for V and 5 bases for J; bases not matched to a gene: 4. CDR1 is MNHEY, CDR2 SVGAGI, per germline. In DNA, the CDR3 is TGTGCCAGCAGTTTATCGGGGGGGAACGAGCAGTACTTC. Translated: CASSLSGGNEQYF.

The chain joins TRBV5-1 to TRBJ2-7; 14 bases line up with TRBD2. Germline CDR1 reads SGHRS; CDR2 reads YFSETQ. The CDR3 length is 16 residues. V dropped 0 bases and J dropped 4; count of bases not matched to a gene: 3. The CDR3 DNA reads TGCGCCAGCAGCTTGGGCGGACTAGCGGGAGGATACGAGCAGTACTTC. Encoded protein: CASSLGGLAGGYEQYF.

This clone was seen just once. J is TRBJ1-2 and V is TRBV6-5; the match to TRBD1 covers 8 bases. V lost 0 bases, J lost 8 bases, and 2 bases stayed unmatched. The CDR3 loop spans 13 amino acids. CDR1 is MNHEY and CDR2 is SVGAGI in the germline V gene. CDR3 loop: CASSYSDRDGYTF. CDR3 DNA sequence: TGTGCCAGCAGTTACTCGGACAGGGACGGCTACACCTTC.

Details on this clone: One end of the junction is discordant with germline, which a read error may explain. This rearrangement joins TRBV5-1 to TRBJ2-7; D remains unclear. CDR1 is SGHRS and CDR2 is YFSETQ in the germline V gene. The CDR3 spans 13 residues. The CDR3 here is CANSSDTSYEQYF. CDR3 DNA: TGCGCCAACAGCTCAGACACGTCCTACGAGCAGTACTTC.